Given below is one TCR beta chain in context. Its antigen is unknown. Only in-frame clones appear in the TCRdb table, and some are missing; sequencing was by immunoSEQ multiplex PCR. The sample yields 70,000 or so clones, 60% to 75% seen once. ViraFEST used viral peptide pools to expand antigen-specific CD4+ T cells before sequencing. The culture ran for about eleven days before CD4+ T cells were isolated. The person's infection with SARS-CoV-2, confirmed by PCR, took place between March and December 2020. In the negative control culture, an HIV-1 Nef peptide pool was present. Germline values: CDR1 LNHDA, CDR2 SQIVND (reference sequence). This CDR3 is built from 17 residues. The junction had 11 bases not matched to a gene; V was cut back by 0 bases and J by 4 bases. This sample was taken from a study of vaccination effects on CD4 cells after COVID-19. Across the study: Two-dose BNT162b2 or mRNA-1273 vaccination was given to participants. General observations from the study: Long after vaccination, the clones induced by infection and by vaccine shrank markedly in size.

Sequenced here: CD4+ T cells from PBMCs cultured with HIV peptides, sampled before COVID-19 vaccination. Stated subset: HIV-1 Nef peptide pool negative control/reference culture. V and J are TRBV19 and TRBJ1-1, with 7 bases identical to TRBD1. The sequence derives from a human donor who had a prior SARS-CoV-2 infection. The CDR3 region is CASSIEPTGSYRTEAFF. CDR3 sequence (DNA): TGTGCCAGTAGTATAGAACCGACAGGGTCGTATCGCACTGAAGCTTTCTTT.